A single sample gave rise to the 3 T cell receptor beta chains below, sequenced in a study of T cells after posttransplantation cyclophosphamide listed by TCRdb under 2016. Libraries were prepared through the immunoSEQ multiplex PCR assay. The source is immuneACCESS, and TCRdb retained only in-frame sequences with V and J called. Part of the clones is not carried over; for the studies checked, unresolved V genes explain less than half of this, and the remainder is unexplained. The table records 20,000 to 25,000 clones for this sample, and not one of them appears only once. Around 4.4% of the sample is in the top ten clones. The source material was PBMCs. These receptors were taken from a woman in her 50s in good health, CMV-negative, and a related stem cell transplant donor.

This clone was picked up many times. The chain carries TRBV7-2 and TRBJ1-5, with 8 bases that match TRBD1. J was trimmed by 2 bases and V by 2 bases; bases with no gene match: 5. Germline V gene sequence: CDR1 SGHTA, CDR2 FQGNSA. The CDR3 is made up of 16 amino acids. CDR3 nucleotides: TGTGCCAGCAGCTTAACCGGACAGGGACGCAATCAGCCCCAGCATTTT. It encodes CASSLTGQGRNQPQHF.

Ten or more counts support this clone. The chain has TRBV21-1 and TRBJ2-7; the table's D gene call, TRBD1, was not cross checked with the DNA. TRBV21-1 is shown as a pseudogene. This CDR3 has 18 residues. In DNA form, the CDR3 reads TGTGCCAGCAGCAAAGGGGTGGATTACAGGGGGCTCTCCTACGAGCAGTACTTC. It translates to CASSKGVDYRGLSYEQYF.

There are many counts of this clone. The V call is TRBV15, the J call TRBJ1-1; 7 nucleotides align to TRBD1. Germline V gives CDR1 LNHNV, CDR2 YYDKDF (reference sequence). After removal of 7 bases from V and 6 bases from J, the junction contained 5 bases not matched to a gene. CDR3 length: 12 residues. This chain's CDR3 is CATNSGGPEAFF. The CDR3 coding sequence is TGTGCCACCAATTCAGGGGGGCCTGAAGCTTTCTTT. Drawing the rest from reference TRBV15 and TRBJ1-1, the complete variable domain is DAMVIQNPRYQVTQFGKPVTLSCSQTLNHNVMYWYQQKSSQAPKLLFHYYDKDFNNEADTPDNFQSRRPNTSFCFLDIRSPGLGDTAMYLCATNSGGPEAFFGQGTRLTVV.